Shown below are 13 T cell receptor beta chains from a single sample sequenced in a study of cytotoxic CD8 clonotypes in ibrutinib-treated CLL. TCRdb's copy holds only in-frame clones and misses some; the assay was immunoSEQ multiplex PCR. This sample carries approximately 74,000 clones, around 82% of them seen once, and the ten largest clones take around 7.6%. The sample was PBMCs, taken at disease progression, from a patient treated with ibrutinib. These receptors were obtained from a human donor with chronic lymphocytic leukemia.

The chain employs TRBV5-1 and TRBJ2-1; 8 positions match TRBD1. The V gene's germline CDR1 is SGHRS and CDR2 YFSETQ. The trim removed 2 bases at V and 1 base at J, leaving 2 bases unmatched. This CDR3 contains 15 residues. CDR3 sequence: CASSFDRGSYNEQFF. For the CDR3, the DNA is TGCGCCAGCAGCTTTGACAGGGGATCCTACAATGAGCAGTTCTTC.

This chain connects TRBV10-1 to TRBJ2-7; no reliable D call. The germline V gene has CDR1 WNHNN and CDR2 SYGVQD (reference sequence). V was shortened by 0 bases and J by 2 bases, with 11 bases between the two germline ends. The CDR3 runs 15 residues. CDR3 region: CASSESLSKTYEQYF. The DNA of the CDR3 is TGCGCCAGCAGTGAGTCGTTATCTAAAACCTACGAGCAGTACTTC.

V and J are TRBV2 and TRBJ1-2; TRBD1 agrees at 9 bases. This CDR3 is 14 amino acids long. Trimming at V came to 8 bases and at J to 4 bases, leaving 8 bases not matched to a gene. Germline-derived CDR1 and CDR2 are SNHLY and FYNNEI. CDR3 coding DNA: TGTGCCAGCCGAACAGGGGGCGCGGGCTATGGCTACACCTTC. Translating it yields CASRTGGAGYGYTF.

The V call is TRBV10-3, the J call TRBJ1-2; 10 positions agree with TRBD1. J was trimmed by 8 bases and V by 6 bases; bases with no gene match: 9. The CDR3 totals 14 residues. Germline values: CDR1 ENHRY, CDR2 SYGVKD. The CDR3 protein is CAIRRTGGSRGYTF. The DNA of the CDR3 is TGTGCCATCAGGCGGACAGGGGGATCGCGAGGCTACACCTTC.

This chain connects TRBV27 to TRBJ2-7, with TRBD1 matching over 10 bases. V was pared by 5 bases and J by 7 bases, with 14 bases of the junction left unmatched. The CDR3 sequence is 16 residues long. CDR1 is MNHEY, CDR2 SMNVEV, per germline (reference sequence). Written as DNA, the CDR3 is TGTGCCAGCAGTGTAAGGCGGGACAGGGGTCTGTGGGAGCAGTACTTC. Amino acid sequence: CASSVRRDRGLWEQYF.

The V and J genes are TRBV6-5 and TRBJ1-5; TRBD1 might be the D (5 bases). Germline CDR1 MNHEY, CDR2 SVGAGI. V was trimmed by 4 bases and J by 5 bases, leaving 9 bases between them. The CDR3 extends over 13 amino acids. The chain's CDR3 is CASSLQVDQPQHF. CDR3 coding DNA: TGTGCCAGCAGTTTACAGGTGGATCAGCCCCAGCATTTT.

The rearrangement joins TRBV5-1 to TRBJ2-7, with a weak D call TRBD1 (6 bases). Germline loops: CDR1 SGHRS, CDR2 YFSETQ. The CDR3 is 14 amino acids. V was trimmed by 0 bases and J by 3 bases, leaving 10 bases between them. Here the CDR3 reads CASSLGTESYEQYF. The CDR3 nucleotides are TGCGCCAGCAGCTTGGGGACAGAGAGCTACGAGCAGTACTTC.

J is TRBJ2-1 and V is TRBV7-9; D remains ambiguous. Germline V gene data show CDR1 as SEHNR and CDR2 as FQNEAQ (reference sequence). The CDR3 loop spans 11 amino acids. With 5 bases removed from V and 6 bases from J, the gap between germline ends came to 5 bases. CDR3 loop: CASSNFNEQFF. Written as DNA, the CDR3 is TGTGCCAGCAGCAATTTCAATGAGCAGTTCTTC.

The chain has TRBV18 and TRBJ2-1, with D unclear. V gave up 3 bases and J gave up 9 bases, with 12 bases separating them. CDR3 length: 13 amino acids. Germline lookup yields CDR1 KGHSH and CDR2 LQKENI. CDR3 nucleotide sequence: TGTGCCAGCTCACCCTCGAGCGAAGCTGAGCAGTTCTTC. This encodes CASSPSSEAEQFF.

V usage is TRBV11-2 and J usage is TRBJ1-1; the D is unclear. CDR3 size: 13 residues. V lost 0 bases to trimming and J lost 7 bases, with 9 bases between them. Germline V lookup: CDR1 SGHAT, CDR2 FQNNGV. The CDR3 DNA reads TGTGCCAGCAGCTTAGAGGCAACCCGTGAAGCTTTCTTT. The encoded protein is CASSLEATREAFF.

The J gene is TRBJ1-2, the V gene TRBV5-1; no firm D call. Deletions cut 2 bases from V and 0 bases from J, with 8 bases between. Germline lookup yields CDR1 SGHRS and CDR2 YFSETQ. The CDR3 is made up of 14 amino acids. This CDR3 reads CASSFRESNYGYTF. CDR3 coding DNA: TGCGCCAGCAGCTTTCGGGAATCTAACTATGGCTACACCTTC.

V usage is TRBV5-1 and J usage is TRBJ2-5; D is uncertain. The ends were cut back, 5 bases at V and 5 bases at J, with 13 bases in the middle. Germline lookup yields CDR1 SGHRS and CDR2 YFSETQ. This CDR3 contains 13 residues. CDR3 nucleotides: TGCGCCAGCAGACCGGGCCCCGCTGAGACCCAGTACTTC. Protein sequence: CASRPGPAETQYF.

The gene calls are TRBV29-1 and TRBJ2-1; either TRBD1 or TRBD2 may supply D (5 bases each). Per the germline V gene, CDR1 is SQVTM and CDR2 is ANQGSEA. This CDR3 contains 14 residues. V was cut by 6 bases and J by 0 bases, with 12 bases left in between. CDR3 DNA sequence: TGCAGCGTGGATCCGGGACCCTCCTACAATGAGCAGTTCTTC. It yields the protein CSVDPGPSYNEQFF.